This T cell receptor (beta chain) came from a study of T-cell memory formation after mild COVID-19. Study outcomes and limitations: Clones that contracted from day 15 to 85 were balanced CD4/CD8, while later expanders leaned CD4+.

This clonotype has just a few counts. Its antigen is still unknown. TCRdb used MiXCR to reprocess the 5' RACE reads, holding one entry per CDR3 protein. The data hold about 44,000 distinct CDR3 sequences, with 7.3% observed a single time. V was pared by 2 bases and J by 0 bases, with 10 bases between. The V gene's germline CDR1 is SGHTA and CDR2 FQGTGA. The CDR3 runs 15 residues. Sample: PBMCs or a T cell subset sorted from them (not recorded which). The sequence was collected from a man aged 18 to 35 who had mild COVID-19 (a few samples of this study predate the infection). Cell type and time point are not known. This chain links TRBV7-3 with TRBJ1-1; possible D gene TRBD1, 5 bases. Here the CDR3 reads CASSLQGSMNTEAFF. CDR3 nucleotide sequence: TGTGCCAGCAGCTTACAGGGCAGCATGAACACTGAAGCTTTCTTT. The full variable domain, with the rest looked up from reference TRBV7-3 and TRBJ1-1, is GAGVSQTPSNKVTEKGKYVELRCDPISGHTALYWYRQSLGQGPEFLIYFQGTGAADDSGLPNDRFFAVRPEGSVSTLKIQRTERGDSAVYLCASSLQGSMNTEAFFGQGTRLTVV.